The clone carrying this T cell receptor beta chain was seen a single time. The target antigen is unknown. Some clones are missing from TCRdb's copy, which holds only in-frame ones; the method was immunoSEQ multiplex PCR. The sample has tens of thousands of clones; about 85% are singletons. The data originate from a study of PD-L1 blockade in urothelial cancer. At the level of the study: Patients took up atezolizumab at some point between 2014 and 2015 at 1,200 mg intravenously every 3 weeks. Bladder-origin urothelial cancer in males covered about 90% of the 29 patients. Median T cell yield per blood sample was about 140,000 cells.

Germline V lookup: CDR1 SGHTA, CDR2 FQGTGA. The CDR3 is 14 amino acids. Trimming took 4 bases from V and 10 from J; bases not matched to a gene: 9. Whole-study findings and limits: Having blood TCR clonality under the median before treatment predicted better survival.

The gene calls are TRBV7-3 and TRBJ2-1; TRBD2 agrees at 8 bases. This receptor was identified in a woman in her seventies with urothelial cancer. This sample comprised PBMCs, obtained around atezolizumab (anti-PD-L1) treatment. CDR3 bases: TGTGCCAGCAGCTCCTCGGACGGGAGGGCGGAGCAGTTCTTC. This translates into CASSSSDGRAEQFF.